One and the same sample provided the 21 T cell receptor beta chains below, sequenced in a study of cytomegalovirus exposure and HLA in healthy donors. The table came from immunoSEQ multiplex PCR; TCRdb's copy has only in-frame clones and leaves some out. The sample has 110,000 to 150,000 clones, 70% to 90% seen once. The specimen was PBMCs. All receptors come from a young woman in good health and CMV-seronegative.

This clone was detected a few times. The CDR3 here is CASSGGNQPQHF. The CDR3, as DNA: TGTGCCAGCAGTGGAGGAAATCAGCCCCAGCATTTT. The J gene is TRBJ1-5, the V gene TRBV2; D remains ambiguous. The V gene lost 4 bases and the J gene lost 4 bases, with 5 bases spanning the gap. The CDR3 runs 12 residues. Germline-derived CDR1 and CDR2 are SNHLY and FYNNEI.

The chain joins TRBV27 to TRBJ1-5, with D uncertain. V lost 3 bases and J lost 2, with 8 bases in between. The germline CDR1 and CDR2 sequences are MNHEY and SMNVEV (reference sequence). This CDR3 has 14 residues. CDR3 bases: TGTGCCAGCAGTTTTTATGGAGGCAATCAGCCCCAGCATTTT. As protein: CASSFYGGNQPQHF.

The rearrangement uses TRBV7-2 and TRBJ2-3, with 9 bases that match TRBD2. The V segment lost 3 bases and the J segment 3 bases; nucleotides outside the gene matches: 7. The germline V gene has CDR1 SGHTA and CDR2 FQGNSA. This CDR3 region has 16 residues. CDR3 residues: CASSLGGGAVTDTQYF. The CDR3 DNA sequence: TGTGCCAGCAGCTTGGGCGGGGGGGCTGTAACAGATACGCAGTATTTT.

Concerning this clone itself: An end of the junction differs from the germline gene, which may be a read error. This rearrangement joins TRBV7-7 to TRBJ2-7; the match to TRBD1 covers 8 bases. The germline V gene encodes CDR1 SSHAT and CDR2 FNYEAQ (reference sequence). The CDR3 loop spans 15 amino acids. The CDR3 reads CASSSSDRGAYEQYF. CDR3 coding DNA: TGTGCTAGCAGCAGCTCTGACAGGGGCGCCTACGAGCAGTACTTC.

The chain employs TRBV7-3 and TRBJ2-7; D may be TRBD2 (6 bases). CDR1 SGHTA and CDR2 FQGTGA come from the germline V gene. This CDR3 comprises 14 residues. V was shortened by 5 bases and J by 7 bases, with 18 bases between the two germline ends. CDR3 in amino acids: CASSLSGLPGEQYF. The CDR3 DNA is TGTGCCAGCAGCCTCTCGGGACTCCCGGGGGAGCAGTACTTC.

V usage is TRBV11-1 and J usage is TRBJ2-3; a weak D match, TRBD1 (5 bases). The V gene's germline CDR1 is SGHAT and CDR2 FQDESV (reference sequence). V was cut by 5 bases and J by 5 bases, with 11 bases left in between. This CDR3 is built from 13 residues. This CDR3 reads CASSLGQGDTQYF. The CDR3 region has the DNA TGTGCCAGCAGCCTCGGGCAGGGAGATACGCAGTATTTT. Together with reference TRBV11-1 and TRBJ2-3, the CDR3 gives the full variable domain: EAEVAQSPRYKITEKSQAVAFWCDPISGHATLYWYRQILGQGPELLVQFQDESVVDDSQLPKDRFSAERLKGVDSTLKIQPAELGDSAMYLCASSLGQGDTQYFGPGTRLTVL.

The rearrangement joins TRBV28 to TRBJ1-2; 7 positions agree with TRBD1. CDR1 and CDR2 from the germline V gene are MDHEN and SYDVKM. V lost 4 bases, J lost 3 bases, and 11 bases stayed unmatched. This CDR3 contains 16 residues. DNA of the CDR3: TGTGCCAGCAGTTCGGGACCCCGGGACAGTCACTATGGCTACACCTTC. It encodes CASSSGPRDSHYGYTF.

The genes are TRBV5-6 and TRBJ1-1; D not resolved. Trimming shortened V by 0 bases and J by 4 bases, and 7 bases separated the two germline ends. Per the germline V gene, CDR1 is SGHDT and CDR2 is YYEEEE. The CDR3 is 13 amino acids. CDR3 in DNA: TGTGCCAGCAGCTTGGGGGAGCGCACTGAAGCTTTCTTT. Amino acids: CASSLGERTEAFF.

The V call is TRBV5-4, the J call TRBJ1-2; the D gene is possibly TRBD1 (6 bases). CDR3 length equals 17 residues. Germline CDR1 SGHNT, CDR2 YYREEE (reference sequence). Trimming removed 6 bases at V and 6 bases at J, with 27 bases between. CDR3 in amino acids: CASNDIPPRGGQDGYTF. In DNA, the CDR3 is TGTGCCAGCAACGATATACCCCCGCGGGGGGGGCAAGATGGCTACACCTTC.

The genes are TRBV7-2 and TRBJ2-7; the match to TRBD1 covers 9 bases. The J segment lost 3 bases and the V segment lost 2 bases, leaving 11 bases of the junction unmatched. Germline V gene sequence: CDR1 SGHTA, CDR2 FQGNSA. The CDR3 loop spans 17 amino acids. Written as DNA, the CDR3 is TGTGCCAGCAGCTTATTGGCTGGGACAGGGTGGATCTACGAGCAGTACTTC. Protein: CASSLLAGTGWIYEQYF.

The rearrangement links TRBV6-6 to TRBJ2-7; D perhaps matches TRBD1 (6 bases). The CDR3 is 12 amino acids. The germline V gene has CDR1 MNHNY and CDR2 SVGAGI (reference sequence). Deletions cut 6 bases from V and 4 bases from J, with 10 bases between. DNA for the CDR3: TGTGCCAGCAGGCTACAGGGTTACGAGCAGTACTTC. It encodes CASRLQGYEQYF.

The V and J genes are TRBV7-2 and TRBJ2-7, with 8 bases matching TRBD1. V shed 2 bases, J shed 9 bases, and the junction held 3 bases outside the gene matches. This CDR3 is 12 amino acids long. Germline assignment: CDR1 SGHTA and CDR2 FQGNSA. CDR3 DNA sequence: TGTGCCAGCAGCTTAACGGACAGGGTGCAGTACTTC. Translated: CASSLTDRVQYF.

The chain employs TRBV10-3 and TRBJ1-5; D is possibly TRBD1 (6 bases). This CDR3 contains 12 residues. V lost 11 bases and J lost 5, with 13 bases in between. Germline V gene data show CDR1 as ENHRY and CDR2 as SYGVKD. The CDR3 loop reads CAAGTLHQPQHF. CDR3 bases: TGTGCCGCAGGGACACTACATCAGCCCCAGCATTTT.

This chain uses TRBV28 with TRBJ1-1; TRBD1 might be the D (5 bases). The germline V gene encodes CDR1 MDHEN and CDR2 SYDVKM. Trimming took off 10 bases at V and 1 base at J, with 10 bases between the two ends. The CDR3 runs 12 residues. CDR3 sequence (DNA): TGTGCCACTGGGGCAGGGAACACTGAAGCTTTCTTT. Amino acid sequence: CATGAGNTEAFF.

The V gene is TRBV9, the J gene TRBJ1-3; D is unresolved. Germline lookup yields CDR1 SGDLS and CDR2 YYNGEE. With 3 bases removed from V and 2 bases from J, the gap between germline ends came to 6 bases. The CDR3 runs to 13 residues. The CDR3 DNA reads TGTGCCAGCAGCGCCCCCACTGGAAACACCATATATTTT. Protein: CASSAPTGNTIYF. Combining the CDR3 with reference TRBV9 and TRBJ1-3 gives the whole variable domain DSGVTQTPKHLITATGQRVTLRCSPRSGDLSVYWYQQSLDQGLQFLIQYYNGEERAKGNILERFSAQQFPDLHSELNLSSLELGDSALYFCASSAPTGNTIYFGEGSWLTVV.

This clone showed up just a few times. The V gene is TRBV30, the J gene TRBJ1-2; D call uncertain. The CDR3 contains 13 residues. V was clipped by 2 bases and J by 0 bases, with 7 bases between them. Looked up from germline, CDR1 is GTSNPN and CDR2 is SVGIG (reference sequence). CDR3 DNA: TGTGCCTGGAGTCTCAGTACTAACTATGGCTACACCTTC. Amino acids: CAWSLSTNYGYTF.

The rearrangement joins TRBV7-6 to TRBJ2-1, with TRBD2 matching 10 bases. The CDR3 has 17 residues. The V gene end was trimmed by 2 bases and the J gene end by 5 bases; junction bases not matched to a gene: 9. Germline CDR1 and CDR2: SGHVS and FNYEAQ. In DNA form, the CDR3 reads TGTGCCAGCAGCTTATTTTTAGCGGGGGGCCTGGACAATGAGCAGTTCTTC. It translates to CASSLFLAGGLDNEQFF. The variable domain in full, completed from reference TRBV7-6 and TRBJ2-1, reads GAGVSQSPRYKVTKRGQDVALRCDPISGHVSLYWYRQALGQGPEFLTYFNYEAQQDKSGLPNDRFSAERPEGSISTLTIQRTEQRDSAMYRCASSLFLAGGLDNEQFFGPGTRLTVL.

The genes are TRBV27 and TRBJ2-7, with D maybe TRBD1 (7 bases). CDR3 length equals 16 residues. The V end lost 2 bases, the J end lost 3 bases, and 17 bases lay between the germline ends. Germline CDR1 MNHEY, CDR2 SMNVEV (reference sequence). CDR3 sequence (DNA): TGTGCCAGCAGTTTAGCGGCAGGGGGGCCTATCTACGAGCAGTACTTC. It yields the protein CASSLAAGGPIYEQYF.

V is TRBV9 and J is TRBJ2-3; D call uncertain. There are 14 residues in the CDR3. Trimming stripped 0 bases from V and 4 bases from J, with 9 bases between. Germline V gene sequence: CDR1 SGDLS, CDR2 YYNGEE. CDR3 amino acids: CASSVGRLSDTQYF. DNA of the CDR3: TGTGCCAGCAGCGTAGGGCGGCTCTCAGATACGCAGTATTTT.

The chain has TRBV5-1 and TRBJ1-2; TRBD1 matches 9 bases. V lost 4 bases, J lost 2 bases, and 12 bases stayed unmatched. Looked up from germline, CDR1 is SGHRS and CDR2 is YFSETQ. The CDR3 loop spans 17 amino acids. This CDR3 is CASSSSGTGKENYGYTF. Here the CDR3 DNA reads TGCGCCAGCAGCAGTTCCGGGACAGGGAAAGAGAACTATGGCTACACCTTC.

The CDR3 spells CSVGSRLAGPGGETQYF. The CDR3 DNA reads TGCAGCGTTGGTAGTCGTCTAGCGGGCCCGGGGGGAGAGACCCAGTACTTC. This chain joins TRBV29-1 and TRBJ2-5; 8 nucleotides line up with TRBD2. The V gene's germline CDR1 is SQVTM and CDR2 ANQGSEA. The CDR3 runs 17 residues. V trimming: 4 bases; J trimming: 4 bases; junction bases outside the gene matches: 17. The entire variable domain, with the rest obtained from reference TRBV29-1 and TRBJ2-5, is as follows: SAVISQKPSRDICQRGTSLTIQCQVDSQVTMMFWYRQQPGQSLTLIATANQGSEATYESGFVIDKFPISRPNLTFSTLTVSNMSPEDSSIYLCSVGSRLAGPGGETQYFGPGTRLLVL.